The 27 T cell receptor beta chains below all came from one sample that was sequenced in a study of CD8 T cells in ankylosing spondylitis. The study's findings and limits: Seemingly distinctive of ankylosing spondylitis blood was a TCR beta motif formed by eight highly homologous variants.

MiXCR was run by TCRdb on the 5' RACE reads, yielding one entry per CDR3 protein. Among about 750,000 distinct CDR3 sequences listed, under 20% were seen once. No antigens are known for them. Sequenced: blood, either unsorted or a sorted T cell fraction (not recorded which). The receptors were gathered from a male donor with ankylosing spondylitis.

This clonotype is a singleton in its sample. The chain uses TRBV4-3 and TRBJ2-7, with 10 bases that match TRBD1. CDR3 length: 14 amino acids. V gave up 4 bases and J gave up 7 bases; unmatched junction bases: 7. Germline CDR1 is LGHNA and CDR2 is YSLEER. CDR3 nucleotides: TGCGCCAGCAGCCTCAGGACAGGGGGTGGTGAGCAGTACTTC. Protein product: CASSLRTGGGEQYF.

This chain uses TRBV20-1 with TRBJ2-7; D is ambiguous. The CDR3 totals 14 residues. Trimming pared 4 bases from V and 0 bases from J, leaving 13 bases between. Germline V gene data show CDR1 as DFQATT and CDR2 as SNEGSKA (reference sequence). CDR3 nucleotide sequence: TGCAGTGCTACTACAAGGCCCAGCTCCTACGAGCAGTACTTC. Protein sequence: CSATTRPSSYEQYF.

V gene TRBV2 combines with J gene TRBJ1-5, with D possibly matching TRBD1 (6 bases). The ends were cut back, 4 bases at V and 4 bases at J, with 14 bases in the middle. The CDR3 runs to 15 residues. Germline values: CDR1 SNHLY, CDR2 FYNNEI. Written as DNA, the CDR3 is TGTGCCAGCAGTGCCGGACAGATGGGGAATCAGCCCCAGCATTTT. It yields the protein CASSAGQMGNQPQHF.

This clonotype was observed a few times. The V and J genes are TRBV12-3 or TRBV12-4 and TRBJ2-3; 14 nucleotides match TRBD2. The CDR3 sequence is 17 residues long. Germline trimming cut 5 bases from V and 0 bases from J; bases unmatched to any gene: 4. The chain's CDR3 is CASSGLAGGSSTDTQYF. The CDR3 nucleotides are TGTGCCAGCAGTGGACTAGCGGGGGGTTCTAGCACAGATACGCAGTATTTT.

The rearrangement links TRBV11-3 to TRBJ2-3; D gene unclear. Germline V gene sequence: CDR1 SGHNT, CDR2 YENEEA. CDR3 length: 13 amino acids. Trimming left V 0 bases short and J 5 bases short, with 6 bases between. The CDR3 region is CASSLEDGDTQYF. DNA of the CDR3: TGTGCCAGCAGCTTAGAGGATGGAGATACGCAGTATTTT.

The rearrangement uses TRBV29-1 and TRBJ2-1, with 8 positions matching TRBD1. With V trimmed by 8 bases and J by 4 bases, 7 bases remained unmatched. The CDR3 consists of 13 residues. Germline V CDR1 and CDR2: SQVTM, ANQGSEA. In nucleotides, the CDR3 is TGCAGCTCCGGGACAGGCCCTTACAATGAGCAGTTCTTC. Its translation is CSSGTGPYNEQFF.

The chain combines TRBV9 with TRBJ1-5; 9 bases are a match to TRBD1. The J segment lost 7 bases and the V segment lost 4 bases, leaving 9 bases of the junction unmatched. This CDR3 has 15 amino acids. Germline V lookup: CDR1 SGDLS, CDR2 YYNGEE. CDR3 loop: CASSIGGQGEQPQHF. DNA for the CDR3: TGTGCCAGCAGCATAGGGGGACAGGGCGAACAGCCCCAGCATTTT.

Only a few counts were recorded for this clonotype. In nucleotides, the CDR3 is TGTGCCAGCAGCCAGGGGGCCGCTTACGAGCAGTACTTC. This encodes CASSQGAAYEQYF. The V call is TRBV3-1, the J call TRBJ2-7; weak D call: TRBD1 (6 bases). The CDR3 length is 13 residues. The germline V gene has CDR1 LGHDT and CDR2 YNNKEL (reference sequence). Deletions cut 3 bases from V and 4 bases from J, with 10 bases between.

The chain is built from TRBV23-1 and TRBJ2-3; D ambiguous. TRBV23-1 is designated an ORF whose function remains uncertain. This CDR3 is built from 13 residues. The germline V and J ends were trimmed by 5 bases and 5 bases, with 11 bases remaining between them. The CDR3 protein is CASSFIERDTQYF. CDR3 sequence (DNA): TGCGCCAGCAGTTTCATTGAACGAGATACGCAGTATTTT.

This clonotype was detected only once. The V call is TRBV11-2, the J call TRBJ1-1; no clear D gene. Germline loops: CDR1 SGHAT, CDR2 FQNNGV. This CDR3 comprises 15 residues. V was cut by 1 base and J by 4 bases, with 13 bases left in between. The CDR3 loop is CASSLVVGIGTEAFF. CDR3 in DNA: TGTGCCAGCAGCTTAGTGGTGGGGATCGGCACTGAAGCTTTCTTT.

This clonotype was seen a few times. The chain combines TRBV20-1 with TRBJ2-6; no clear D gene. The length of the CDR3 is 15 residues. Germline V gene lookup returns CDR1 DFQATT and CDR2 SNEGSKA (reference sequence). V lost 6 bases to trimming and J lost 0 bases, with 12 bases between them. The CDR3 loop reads CSAPSLSSGANVLTF. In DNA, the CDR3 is TGCAGTGCCCCCTCACTTAGCTCTGGGGCCAACGTCCTGACTTTC.

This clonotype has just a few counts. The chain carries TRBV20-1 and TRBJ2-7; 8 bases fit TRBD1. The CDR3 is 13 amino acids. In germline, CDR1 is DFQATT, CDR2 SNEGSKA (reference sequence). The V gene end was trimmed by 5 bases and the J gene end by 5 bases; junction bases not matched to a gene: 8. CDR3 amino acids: CSACRQGCDEQYF. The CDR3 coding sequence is TGCAGTGCTTGCCGACAGGGGTGCGACGAGCAGTACTTC.

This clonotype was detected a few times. The CDR3 DNA reads as TGTGCCAGCAGTTCCCTCTCATTCGGGACAGGGAATAATTCACCCCTCCACTTT. Its translation is CASSSLSFGTGNNSPLHF. The chain links TRBV6-5 to TRBJ1-6, with 9 bases that match TRBD1. Looked up from germline, CDR1 is MNHEY and CDR2 is SVGAGI. The CDR3 length is 18 residues. V lost 4 bases, J lost 5 bases, and 12 bases stayed unmatched.

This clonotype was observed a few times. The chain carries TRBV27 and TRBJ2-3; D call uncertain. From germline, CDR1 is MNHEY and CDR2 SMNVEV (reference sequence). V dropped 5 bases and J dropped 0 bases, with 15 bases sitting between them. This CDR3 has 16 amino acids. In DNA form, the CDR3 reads TGTGCCAGCAGTGTAATCGGCGTCCCTAGCACAGATACGCAGTATTTT. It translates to CASSVIGVPSTDTQYF.

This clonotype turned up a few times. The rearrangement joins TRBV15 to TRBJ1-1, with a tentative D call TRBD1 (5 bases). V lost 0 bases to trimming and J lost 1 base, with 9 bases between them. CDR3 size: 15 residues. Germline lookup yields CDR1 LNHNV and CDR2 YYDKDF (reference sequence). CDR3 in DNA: TGTGCCACCAGCAGAGAGGCAGGGACGAACACTGAAGCTTTCTTT. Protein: CATSREAGTNTEAFF. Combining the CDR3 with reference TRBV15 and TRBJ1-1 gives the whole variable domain DAMVIQNPRYQVTQFGKPVTLSCSQTLNHNVMYWYQQKSSQAPKLLFHYYDKDFNNEADTPDNFQSRRPNTSFCFLDIRSPGLGDTAMYLCATSREAGTNTEAFFGQGTRLTVV.

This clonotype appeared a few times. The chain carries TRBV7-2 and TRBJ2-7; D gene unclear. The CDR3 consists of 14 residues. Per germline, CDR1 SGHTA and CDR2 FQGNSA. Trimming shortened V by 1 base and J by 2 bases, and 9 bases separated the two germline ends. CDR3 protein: CASSLDAFTYEQYF. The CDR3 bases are TGTGCCAGCAGCTTAGATGCCTTCACCTACGAGCAGTACTTC.

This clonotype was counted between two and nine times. The CDR3 bases are TGTGCTAGTGCCCGGGGGGCAGGGGGCGCCGACAATGAGCAGTTCTTC. It yields the protein CASARGAGGADNEQFF. The chain recombines TRBV12-5 with TRBJ2-1, with D possibly matching TRBD1 (8 bases). CDR1 and CDR2 from the germline V gene are LGHNT and FRNRAP. The CDR3 runs 16 residues. V lost 7 bases to trimming and J lost 5 bases, with 21 bases between them.

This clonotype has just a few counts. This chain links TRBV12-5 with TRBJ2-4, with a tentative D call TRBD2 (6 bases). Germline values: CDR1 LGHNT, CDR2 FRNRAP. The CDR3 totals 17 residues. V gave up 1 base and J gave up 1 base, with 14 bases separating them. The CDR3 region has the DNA TGTGCTAGTGGTTTGGGGAACTCGGAGGGGGCCAAAAACATTCAGTACTTC. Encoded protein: CASGLGNSEGAKNIQYF. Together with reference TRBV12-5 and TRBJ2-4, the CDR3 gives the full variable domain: DARVTQTPRHKVTEMGQEVTMRCQPILGHNTVFWYRQTMMQGLELLAYFRNRAPLDDSGMPKDRFSAEMPDATLATLKIQPSEPRDSAVYFCASGLGNSEGAKNIQYFGAGTRLSVL.

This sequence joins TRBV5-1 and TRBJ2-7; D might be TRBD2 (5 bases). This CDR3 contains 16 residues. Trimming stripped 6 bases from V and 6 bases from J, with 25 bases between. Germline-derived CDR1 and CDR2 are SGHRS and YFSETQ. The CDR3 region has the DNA TGCGCCAGCAATTCTGCGTTTAGAGGGCCTGCTTCCGAGCAGTACTTC. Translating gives CASNSAFRGPASEQYF. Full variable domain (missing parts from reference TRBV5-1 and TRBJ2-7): KAGVTQTPRYLIKTRGQQVTLSCSPISGHRSVSWYQQTPGQGLQFLFEYFSETQRNKGNFPGRFSGRQFSNSRSEMNVSTLELGDSALYLCASNSAFRGPASEQYFGPGTRLTVT.

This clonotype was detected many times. CDR3 residues: CASSLEGTGELFF. The CDR3 bases are TGCGCCAGCAGCTTGGAAGGCACCGGGGAGCTGTTTTTT. This sequence joins TRBV5-1 and TRBJ2-2; no clear D gene. CDR3 length equals 13 residues. Trimming shortened V by 0 bases and J by 4 bases, and 4 bases separated the two germline ends. The germline V gene has CDR1 SGHRS and CDR2 YFSETQ.

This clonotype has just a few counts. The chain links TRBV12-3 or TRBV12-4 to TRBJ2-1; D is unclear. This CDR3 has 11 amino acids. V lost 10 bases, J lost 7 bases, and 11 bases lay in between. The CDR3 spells CATLTKNEQFF. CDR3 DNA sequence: TGTGCCACCCTAACGAAAAATGAGCAGTTCTTC.

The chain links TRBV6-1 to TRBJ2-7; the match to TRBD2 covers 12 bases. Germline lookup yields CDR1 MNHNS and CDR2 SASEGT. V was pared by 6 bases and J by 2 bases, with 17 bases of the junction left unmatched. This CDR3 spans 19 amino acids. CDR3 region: CASSTPTSGSFGATYEQYF. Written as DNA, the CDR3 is TGTGCCAGCAGCACCCCGACTAGCGGGAGTTTTGGGGCCACCTACGAGCAGTACTTC.

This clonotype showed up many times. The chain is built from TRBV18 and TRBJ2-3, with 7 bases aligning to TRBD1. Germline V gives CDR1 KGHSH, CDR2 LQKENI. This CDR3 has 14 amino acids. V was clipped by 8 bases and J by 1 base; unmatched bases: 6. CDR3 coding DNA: TGTGCCAGCAGTCCCGGACAGGGCACAGATACGCAGTATTTT. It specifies CASSPGQGTDTQYF.

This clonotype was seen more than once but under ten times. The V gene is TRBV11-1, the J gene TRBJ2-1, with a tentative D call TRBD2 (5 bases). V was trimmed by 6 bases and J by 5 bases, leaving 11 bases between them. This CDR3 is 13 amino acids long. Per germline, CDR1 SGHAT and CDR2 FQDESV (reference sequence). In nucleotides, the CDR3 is TGTGCCAGCAGTTGGACTTCGAACAATGAGCAGTTCTTC. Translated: CASSWTSNNEQFF.

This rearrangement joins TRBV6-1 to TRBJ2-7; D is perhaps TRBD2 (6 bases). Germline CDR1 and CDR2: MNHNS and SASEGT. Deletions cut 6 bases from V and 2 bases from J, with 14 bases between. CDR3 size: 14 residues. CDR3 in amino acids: CASRPGTYTYEQYF. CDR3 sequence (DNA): TGTGCCAGCAGGCCCGGGACTTATACCTACGAGCAGTACTTC.

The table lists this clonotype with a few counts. CDR3: CASRVGGPGGDTEAFF. The CDR3, as DNA: TGTGCCAGCAGAGTGGGCGGTCCTGGAGGAGACACTGAAGCTTTCTTT. The chain has TRBV12-3 or TRBV12-4 and TRBJ1-1; D not resolved. This CDR3 contains 16 residues. The germline V and J ends were trimmed by 6 bases and 3 bases, with 20 bases remaining between them.

The chain's CDR3 is CASSPQAASEQFF. The CDR3 DNA reads TGTGCCAGCTCACCACAAGCTGCGAGTGAGCAGTTCTTC. The genes are TRBV18 and TRBJ2-1, with unresolved D. Trimming shortened V by 1 base and J by 9 bases, and 10 bases separated the two germline ends. CDR1 and CDR2 from the germline V gene are KGHSH and LQKENI. CDR3 length equals 13 residues.